The 23 T cell receptor beta chains below were found in one sample sequenced in a study of blood T cell repertoires in COVID-19. Using immunoSEQ multiplex PCR, the repertoire was profiled, and TCRdb retains in-frame clones only, with some absent. Seen here are roughly 74,000 clones, approximately 84% observed once, and the top ten hold about a third. The sample consisted of peripheral blood. The source of these receptors is a man aged 65 to 85 with acute or convalescent COVID-19.

The J gene is TRBJ1-3, the V gene TRBV19; D unresolved. The CDR3 is 14 residues long. Germline V lookup: CDR1 LNHDA, CDR2 SQIVND (reference sequence). V gave up 7 bases and J gave up 2 bases, with 12 bases separating them. For the CDR3, the DNA is TGTGCCAGTAACAACCAGGCGACTGGAAACACCATATATTTT. It codes for CASNNQATGNTIYF.

V and J are TRBV6-5 and TRBJ1-5; D uncertain. Trimming stripped 5 bases from V and 10 bases from J, with 18 bases between. The germline CDR1 and CDR2 sequences are MNHEY and SVGAGI. The CDR3 extends over 14 amino acids. The CDR3 loop is CASSHKAGPDPQHF. DNA of the CDR3: TGTGCCAGCAGTCACAAGGCAGGCCCGGATCCCCAGCATTTT.

This chain joins TRBV5-8 and TRBJ1-4; D not certain. V lost 2 bases and J lost 0, with 8 bases in between. The CDR3 is 15 amino acids. Germline CDR1 SGHTS, CDR2 YDEGEE. The CDR3, as DNA: TGTGCCAGCAGCTTAATGCGCCCAACTAATGAAAAACTGTTTTTT. This sequence encodes CASSLMRPTNEKLFF.

The V gene is TRBV12-3 or TRBV12-4, the J gene TRBJ1-5; D is ambiguous. The CDR3 covers 13 residues. Trimming pared 4 bases from V and 2 bases from J, leaving 6 bases between. CDR3 in DNA: TGTGCCAGCAGTTGGGCAGGCAATCAGCCCCAGCATTTT. The encoded protein is CASSWAGNQPQHF.

The V and J genes are TRBV10-3 and TRBJ2-5; TRBD1 aligns across 11 bases. Trimming at V came to 6 bases and at J to 4 bases, leaving 1 base not matched to a gene. CDR1 and CDR2 from the germline V gene are ENHRY and SYGVKD. This CDR3 contains 13 residues. The CDR3 DNA follows: TGTGCCATCAGGGACAGGGGGCGAGAGACCCAGTACTTC. Protein: CAIRDRGRETQYF.

This chain links TRBV19 with TRBJ1-2; 7 positions match TRBD1. After removal of 4 bases from V and 0 bases from J, the junction contained 17 bases not matched to a gene. CDR1 is LNHDA, CDR2 SQIVND, per germline (reference sequence). This CDR3 contains 19 residues. CDR3 sequence (DNA): TGTGCCAGTAGTACCGGGCTTACAGGGGCTATCACCCCTAACTATGGCTACACCTTC. Translated: CASSTGLTGAITPNYGYTF.

This clone was seen just once. The gene calls are TRBV6-5 and TRBJ1-1; possible D gene TRBD1, 6 bases. Between the trimmed V and J ends, which lost 7 bases and 5 bases, there was a span of 17 bases. CDR1 is MNHEY, CDR2 SVGAGI, per germline. The CDR3 loop spans 14 amino acids. The CDR3 loop reads CASNLGGAGTEAFF. The CDR3 DNA sequence: TGTGCCAGCAATCTCGGGGGGGCGGGAACTGAAGCTTTCTTT.

The chain couples TRBV14 to TRBJ2-7; the match to TRBD1 covers 8 bases. The CDR3 spans 17 residues. V lost 3 bases to trimming and J lost 1 base; unmatched junction nucleotides: 11. Germline V gene lookup returns CDR1 SGHDN and CDR2 FVKESK. CDR3 in DNA: TGTGCCAGCAGCCAGAGACATGGTACAGGGGGGTCCTACGAGCAGTACTTC. It specifies CASSQRHGTGGSYEQYF.

The sample holds a few counts of this clone. The chain has TRBV18 and TRBJ1-5, with 9 bases matching TRBD1. CDR1 and CDR2 from the germline V gene are KGHSH and LQKENI. The CDR3 contains 15 residues. Trimming cost V 2 bases and J 6 bases; bases outside gene matches: 5. CDR3 sequence reads: CASSPLDRGGQPQHF. CDR3 nucleotide sequence: TGTGCCAGCTCACCATTGGACAGGGGAGGTCAGCCCCAGCATTTT.

The gene calls are TRBV18 and TRBJ1-2; possibly TRBD1 for D (6 bases). The CDR3 has 14 amino acids. The germline V gene encodes CDR1 KGHSH and CDR2 LQKENI. With 3 bases removed from V and 6 bases from J, the gap between germline ends came to 14 bases. CDR3 in DNA: TGTGCCAGCTCACCGGGACAACAAGAGAATGGCTACACCTTC. Translating it yields CASSPGQQENGYTF.

The chain combines TRBV6-6 with TRBJ2-1; TRBD2 agrees at 10 bases. CDR1 is MNHNY, CDR2 SVGAGI, per germline (reference sequence). The CDR3 contains 16 residues. The V and J ends lost 0 bases and 8 bases, in that order; junction bases with no gene match: 7. The CDR3: CASSYSSLAGVDEQFF. The CDR3 nucleotides are TGTGCCAGCAGTTACTCGAGCCTAGCGGGAGTGGATGAGCAGTTCTTC.

The CDR3 sequence is CASSLEAGQGLSYSNEKLFF. For the CDR3, the DNA is TGTGCCAGCAGCTTAGAGGCGGGACAGGGCTTGAGTTACTCTAATGAAAAACTGTTTTTT. The chain recombines TRBV7-8 with TRBJ1-4, with 9 nucleotides matching TRBD1. V lost 1 base and J lost 3; bases outside the gene matches: 15. Germline V CDR1 and CDR2: SGHVS, FQNEAQ. This CDR3 has 20 residues. Complete variable domain (other parts from reference TRBV7-8 and TRBJ1-4): GAGVSQSPRYKVAKRGQDVALRCDPISGHVSLFWYQQALGQGPEFLTYFQNEAQLDKSGLPSDRFFAERPEGSVSTLKIQRTQQEDSAVYLCASSLEAGQGLSYSNEKLFFGSGTQLSVL.

The chain carries TRBV10-3 and TRBJ2-5, with 9 bases matching TRBD2. V lost 0 bases, J lost 4 bases, and 18 bases stayed unmatched. Germline lookup yields CDR1 ENHRY and CDR2 SYGVKD. This CDR3 has 20 amino acids. CDR3 in amino acids: CAISESYFGGRARASETQYF. CDR3 sequence (DNA): TGTGCCATCAGTGAGTCATATTTCGGCGGGAGGGCCCGTGCGTCAGAGACCCAGTACTTC.

This clone was recorded only once. The chain recombines TRBV11-2 with TRBJ2-7; 8 bases agree with TRBD1. This CDR3 region has 13 residues. Germline V gene sequence: CDR1 SGHAT, CDR2 FQNNGV. The V segment lost 1 base and the J segment 5 bases; nucleotides outside the gene matches: 1. As DNA, the CDR3 is TGTGCCAGCAGCTTAGCAGGGGGCGACGAGCAGTACTTC. Translated, it gives CASSLAGGDEQYF. The entire variable domain, with the rest obtained from reference TRBV11-2 and TRBJ2-7, is as follows: EAGVAQSPRYKIIEKRQSVAFWCNPISGHATLYWYQQILGQGPKLLIQFQNNGVVDDSQLPKDRFSAERLKGVDSTLKIQPAKLEDSAVYLCASSLAGGDEQYFGPGTRLTVT.

The sample holds a few counts of this clone. The chain joins TRBV10-3 to TRBJ1-5; no definite D call. The CDR3 has 14 residues. Germline values: CDR1 ENHRY, CDR2 SYGVKD. V lost 3 bases and J 4 bases, leaving 10 bases between the germline ends. The CDR3 sequence: CAISDYSTNQPQHF. CDR3 sequence (DNA): TGTGCCATCAGTGATTACAGCACGAATCAGCCCCAGCATTTT.

The chain is built from TRBV19 and TRBJ2-1, with TRBD2 as a possible D gene (7 bases). The germline gives CDR1 LNHDA, CDR2 SQIVND (reference sequence). V was trimmed by 10 bases and J by 1 base, leaving 14 bases between them. The CDR3 runs to 14 residues. In DNA, the CDR3 is TGTGCCACCAAGGGGAGGGGGTCCTACAATGAGCAGTTCTTC. Translating gives CATKGRGSYNEQFF.

The rearrangement links TRBV12-3 or TRBV12-4 to TRBJ1-1, with D uncertain. The CDR3 has 13 amino acids. Trimming stripped 7 bases from V and 10 bases from J, with 19 bases between. The CDR3 region has the DNA TGTGCCAGCAACCCGGGAGGACCGACGGGAGCTTTCTTT. Protein product: CASNPGGPTGAFF.

This clone has just a few counts. The genes are TRBV19 and TRBJ2-1, with D maybe TRBD1 (5 bases). V dropped 10 bases and J dropped 8 bases, with 15 bases sitting between them. CDR3 length: 12 residues. Germline-derived CDR1 and CDR2 are LNHDA and SQIVND (reference sequence). CDR3 in DNA: TGTGCCACCAGTAAAGGGGATTATGAGCAGTTCTTC. This gives the protein CATSKGDYEQFF.

The chain is built from TRBV5-1 and TRBJ1-6; D gene uncertain. Trimming took 0 bases from V and 8 from J, leaving 12 bases between them. This CDR3 has 15 amino acids. CDR1 and CDR2 from the germline V gene are SGHRS and YFSETQ. DNA of the CDR3: TGCGCCAGCAGCTTGGGCCAGAGCCTAGATTCACCCCTCCACTTT. This codes for CASSLGQSLDSPLHF.

The chain couples TRBV23-1 to TRBJ1-2; 7 bases are a match to TRBD1. TRBV23-1 is given ORF status, its function remaining uncertain. Unmatched junction bases numbered 9, after V lost 0 bases and J lost 8 bases. CDR3 length: 15 amino acids. The CDR3 sequence is CASSQSRQGRYGYTF. Here the CDR3 DNA reads TGCGCCAGCAGTCAATCCAGACAGGGTCGGTACGGCTACACCTTC.

CDR3 DNA sequence: TGTGCCAGCAGCTTCAGGTCGGCACTAGATGAGCAGTTCTTC. Protein sequence: CASSFRSALDEQFF. The gene calls are TRBV5-5 and TRBJ2-1, with D possibly matching TRBD2 (5 bases). CDR1 and CDR2 (germline): SGHKS, YYEKEE (reference sequence). The CDR3 contains 14 residues. V was shortened by 2 bases and J by 8 bases, with 14 bases between the two germline ends.

A few counts support this clone. The CDR3 nucleotides are TGTGCCGCCCGGGACTACAATGAGCAGTTCTTC. The encoded protein is CAARDYNEQFF. The chain carries TRBV28 and TRBJ2-1, with D tentatively TRBD2 (5 bases). The germline V gene has CDR1 MDHEN and CDR2 SYDVKM. The CDR3 runs 11 residues. The ends were cut back, 11 bases at V and 3 bases at J, with 8 bases in the middle.

This clone came up once. The chain has TRBV19 and TRBJ1-1; possible D gene TRBD1, 5 bases. Per the germline V gene, CDR1 is LNHDA and CDR2 is SQIVND (reference sequence). V gave up 1 base and J gave up 6 bases, with 15 bases separating them. This CDR3 has 15 amino acids. CDR3 sequence: CASSIAGGIAAEAFF. The CDR3 coding sequence is TGTGCCAGTAGTATAGCTGGGGGGATTGCAGCTGAAGCTTTCTTT.